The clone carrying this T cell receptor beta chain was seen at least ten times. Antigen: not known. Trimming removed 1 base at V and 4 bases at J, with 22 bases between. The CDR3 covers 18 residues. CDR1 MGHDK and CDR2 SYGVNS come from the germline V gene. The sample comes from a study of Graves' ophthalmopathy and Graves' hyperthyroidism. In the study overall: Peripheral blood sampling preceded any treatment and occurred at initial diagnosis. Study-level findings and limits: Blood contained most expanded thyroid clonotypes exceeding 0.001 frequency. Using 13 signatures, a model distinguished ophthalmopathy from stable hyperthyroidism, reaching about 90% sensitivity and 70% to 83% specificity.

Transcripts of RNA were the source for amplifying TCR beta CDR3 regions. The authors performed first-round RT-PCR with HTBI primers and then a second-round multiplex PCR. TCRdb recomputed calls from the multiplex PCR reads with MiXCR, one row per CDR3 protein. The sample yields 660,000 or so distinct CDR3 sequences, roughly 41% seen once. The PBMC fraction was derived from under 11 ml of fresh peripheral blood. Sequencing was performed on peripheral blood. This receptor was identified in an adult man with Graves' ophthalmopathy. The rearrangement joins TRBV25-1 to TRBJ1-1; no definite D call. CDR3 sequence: CASSEFSPGRSGSTEAFF. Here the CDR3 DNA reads TGTGCCAGCAGTGAATTTTCTCCCGGTCGTTCGGGCAGCACTGAAGCTTTCTTT.